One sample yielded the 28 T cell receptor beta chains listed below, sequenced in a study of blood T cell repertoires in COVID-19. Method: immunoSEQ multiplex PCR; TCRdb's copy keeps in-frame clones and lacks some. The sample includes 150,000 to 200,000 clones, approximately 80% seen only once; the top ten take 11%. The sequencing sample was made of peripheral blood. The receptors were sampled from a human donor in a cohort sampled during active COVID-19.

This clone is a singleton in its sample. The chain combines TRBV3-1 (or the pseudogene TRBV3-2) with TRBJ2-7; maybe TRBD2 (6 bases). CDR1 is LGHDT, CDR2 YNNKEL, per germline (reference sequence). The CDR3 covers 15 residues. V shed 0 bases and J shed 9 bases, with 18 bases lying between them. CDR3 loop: CASSQDPGSIPRQYF. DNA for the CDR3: TGTGCCAGCAGCCAAGATCCCGGGAGTATCCCACGGCAGTACTTC.

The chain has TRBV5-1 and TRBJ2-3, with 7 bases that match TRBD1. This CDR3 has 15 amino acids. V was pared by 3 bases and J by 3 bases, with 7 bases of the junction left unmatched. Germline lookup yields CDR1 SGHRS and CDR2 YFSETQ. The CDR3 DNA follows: TGCGCCAGCAGCTCCCGACAGGGATGGACAGATACGCAGTATTTT. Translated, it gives CASSSRQGWTDTQYF.

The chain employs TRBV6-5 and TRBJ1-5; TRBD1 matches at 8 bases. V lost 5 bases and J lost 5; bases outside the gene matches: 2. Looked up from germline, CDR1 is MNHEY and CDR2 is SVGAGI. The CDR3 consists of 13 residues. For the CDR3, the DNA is TGTGCCAGCAGTCTGGACAGGGATCAGCCCCAGCATTTT. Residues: CASSLDRDQPQHF.

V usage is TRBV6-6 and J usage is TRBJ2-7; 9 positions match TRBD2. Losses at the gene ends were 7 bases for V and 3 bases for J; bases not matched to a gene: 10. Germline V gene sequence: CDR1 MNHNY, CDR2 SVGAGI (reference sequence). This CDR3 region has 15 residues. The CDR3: CASKQMAGGGYEQYF. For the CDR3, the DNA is TGTGCCAGCAAGCAAATGGCGGGAGGGGGCTACGAGCAGTACTTC.

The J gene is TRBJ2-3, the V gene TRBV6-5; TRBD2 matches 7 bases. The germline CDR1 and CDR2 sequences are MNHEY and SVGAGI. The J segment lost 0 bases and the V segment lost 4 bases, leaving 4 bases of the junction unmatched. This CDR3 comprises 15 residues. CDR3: CASSSGTTSTDTQYF. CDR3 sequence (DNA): TGTGCCAGCAGTTCCGGGACTACTAGCACAGATACGCAGTATTTT.

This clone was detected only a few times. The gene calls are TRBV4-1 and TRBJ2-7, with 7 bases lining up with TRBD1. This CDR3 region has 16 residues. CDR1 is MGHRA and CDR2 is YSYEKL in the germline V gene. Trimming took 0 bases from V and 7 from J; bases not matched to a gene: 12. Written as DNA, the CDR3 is TGCGCCAGCAGCCAAGAAGCCCACAGGGGTCTACGTGAGCAGTACTTC. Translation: CASSQEAHRGLREQYF.

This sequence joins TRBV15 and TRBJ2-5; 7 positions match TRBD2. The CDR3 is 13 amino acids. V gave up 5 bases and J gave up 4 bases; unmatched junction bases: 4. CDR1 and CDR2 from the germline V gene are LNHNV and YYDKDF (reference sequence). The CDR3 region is CATSWGEGETQYF. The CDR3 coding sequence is TGTGCCACCAGCTGGGGGGAGGGAGAGACCCAGTACTTC.

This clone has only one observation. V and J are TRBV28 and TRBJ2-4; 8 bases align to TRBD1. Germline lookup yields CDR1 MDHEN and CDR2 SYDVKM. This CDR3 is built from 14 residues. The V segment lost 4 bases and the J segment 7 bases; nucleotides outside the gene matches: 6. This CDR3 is CASSYRGVGNIQYF. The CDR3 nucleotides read TGTGCCAGCAGTTACAGGGGGGTAGGGAACATTCAGTACTTC.

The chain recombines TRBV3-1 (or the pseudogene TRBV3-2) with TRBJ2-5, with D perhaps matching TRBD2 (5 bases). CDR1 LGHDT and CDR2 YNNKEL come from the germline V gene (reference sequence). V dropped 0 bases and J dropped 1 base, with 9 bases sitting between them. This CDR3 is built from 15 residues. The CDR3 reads CASSQDRTPQETQYF. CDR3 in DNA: TGTGCCAGCAGCCAAGATCGGACTCCCCAAGAGACCCAGTACTTC.

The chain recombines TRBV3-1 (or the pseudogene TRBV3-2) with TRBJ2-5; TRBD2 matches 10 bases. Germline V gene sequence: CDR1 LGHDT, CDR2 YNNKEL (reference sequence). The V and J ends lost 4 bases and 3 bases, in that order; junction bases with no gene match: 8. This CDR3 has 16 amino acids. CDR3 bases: TGTGCCAGCAGCCCGGGACTAGCGCGACGAGAAGAGACCCAGTACTTC. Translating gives CASSPGLARREETQYF.

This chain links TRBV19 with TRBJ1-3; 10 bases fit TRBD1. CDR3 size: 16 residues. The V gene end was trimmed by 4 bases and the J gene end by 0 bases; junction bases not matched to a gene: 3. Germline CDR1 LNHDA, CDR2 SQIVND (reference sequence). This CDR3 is CASSTGQGHSGNTIYF. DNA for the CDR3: TGTGCCAGTAGTACGGGACAGGGGCACTCTGGAAACACCATATATTTT.

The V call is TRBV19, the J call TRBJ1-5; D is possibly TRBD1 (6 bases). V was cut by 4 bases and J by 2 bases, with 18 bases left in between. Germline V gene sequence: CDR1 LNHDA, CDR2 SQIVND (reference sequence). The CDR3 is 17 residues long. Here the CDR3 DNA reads TGTGCCAGTAGTACCCACCAGGGGCTCCTTGGCAATCAGCCCCAGCATTTT. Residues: CASSTHQGLLGNQPQHF.

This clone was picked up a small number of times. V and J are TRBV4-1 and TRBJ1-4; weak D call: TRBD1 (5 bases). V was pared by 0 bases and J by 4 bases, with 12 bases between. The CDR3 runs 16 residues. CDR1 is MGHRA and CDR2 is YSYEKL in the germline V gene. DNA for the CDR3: TGCGCCAGCAGCCAAGAAGGGGCGATTATTAATGAAAAACTGTTTTTT. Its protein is CASSQEGAIINEKLFF.

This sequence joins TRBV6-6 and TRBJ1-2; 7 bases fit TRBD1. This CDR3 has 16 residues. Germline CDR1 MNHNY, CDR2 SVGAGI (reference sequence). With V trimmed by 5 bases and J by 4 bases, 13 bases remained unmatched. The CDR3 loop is CASSPKGQGVAYGYTF. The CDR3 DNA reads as TGTGCCAGCAGTCCCAAGGGCCAGGGGGTAGCCTATGGCTACACCTTC.

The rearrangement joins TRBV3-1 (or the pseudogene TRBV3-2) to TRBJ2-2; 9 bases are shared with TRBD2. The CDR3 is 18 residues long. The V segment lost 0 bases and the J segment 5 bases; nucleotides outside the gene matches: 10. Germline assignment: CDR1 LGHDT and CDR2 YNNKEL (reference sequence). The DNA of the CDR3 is TGTGCCAGCAGCCAAGACGTTGATCTAGCGGGACCAACCGGGGAGCTGTTTTTT. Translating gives CASSQDVDLAGPTGELFF.

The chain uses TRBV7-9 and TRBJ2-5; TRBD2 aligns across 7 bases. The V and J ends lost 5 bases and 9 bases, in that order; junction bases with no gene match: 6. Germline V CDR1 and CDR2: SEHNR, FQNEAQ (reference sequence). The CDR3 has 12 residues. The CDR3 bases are TGTGCCAGCAGCGAGGTGGGGGGGGCCCAGTACTTC. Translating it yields CASSEVGGAQYF.

This CDR3 is CASSGYRGNTEAFF. The CDR3 region has the DNA TGCGCCAGCAGCGGGTACAGGGGGAACACTGAAGCTTTCTTT. The chain is built from TRBV5-1 and TRBJ1-1, with 7 bases fitting TRBD1. The ends lost 4 bases at V and 1 base at J; junction bases unmatched: 4. The CDR3 covers 14 residues. Germline V lookup: CDR1 SGHRS, CDR2 YFSETQ.

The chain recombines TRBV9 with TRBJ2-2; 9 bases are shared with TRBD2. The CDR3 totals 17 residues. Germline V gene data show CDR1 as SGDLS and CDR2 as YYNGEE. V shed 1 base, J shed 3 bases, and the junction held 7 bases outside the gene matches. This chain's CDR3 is CASSVSLAGGHTGELFF. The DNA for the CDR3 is TGTGCCAGCAGCGTAAGTCTGGCGGGAGGGCACACCGGGGAGCTGTTTTTT.

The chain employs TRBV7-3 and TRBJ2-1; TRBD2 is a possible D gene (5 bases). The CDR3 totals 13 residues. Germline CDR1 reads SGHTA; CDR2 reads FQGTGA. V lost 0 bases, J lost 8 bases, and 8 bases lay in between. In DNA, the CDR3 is TGTGCCAGCAGCTTAACCGGGAACGATGAGCAGTTCTTC. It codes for CASSLTGNDEQFF.

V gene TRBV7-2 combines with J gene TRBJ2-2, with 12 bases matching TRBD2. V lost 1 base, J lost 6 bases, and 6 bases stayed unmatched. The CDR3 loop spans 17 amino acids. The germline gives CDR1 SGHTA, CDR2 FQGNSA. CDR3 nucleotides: TGTGCCAGCAGCTTAGGGCTAGCGGGGGGGCAATCCGGGGAGCTGTTTTTT. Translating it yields CASSLGLAGGQSGELFF.

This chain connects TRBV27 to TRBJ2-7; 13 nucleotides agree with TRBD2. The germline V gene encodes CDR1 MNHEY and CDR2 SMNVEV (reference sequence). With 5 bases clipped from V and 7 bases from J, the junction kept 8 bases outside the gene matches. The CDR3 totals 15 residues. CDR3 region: CASSPRTSGRGEQYF. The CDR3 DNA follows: TGTGCCAGCAGTCCTCGGACTAGCGGGAGAGGGGAGCAGTACTTC.

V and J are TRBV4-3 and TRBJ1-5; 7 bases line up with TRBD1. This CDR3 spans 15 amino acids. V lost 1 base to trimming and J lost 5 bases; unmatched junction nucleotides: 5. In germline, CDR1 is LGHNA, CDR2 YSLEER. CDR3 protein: CASSQASGGHQPQHF. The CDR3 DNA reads TGCGCCAGCAGCCAAGCATCAGGGGGGCATCAGCCCCAGCATTTT.

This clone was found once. The CDR3 DNA reads TGTGCCACCAGCAGAGATCCGGTGATGAACACTGAAGCTTTCTTT. It yields the protein CATSRDPVMNTEAFF. This chain connects TRBV15 to TRBJ1-1; D gene ambiguous. The CDR3 covers 15 residues. V lost 0 bases and J 0 bases, leaving 8 bases between the germline ends. Germline CDR1 is LNHNV and CDR2 is YYDKDF (reference sequence).

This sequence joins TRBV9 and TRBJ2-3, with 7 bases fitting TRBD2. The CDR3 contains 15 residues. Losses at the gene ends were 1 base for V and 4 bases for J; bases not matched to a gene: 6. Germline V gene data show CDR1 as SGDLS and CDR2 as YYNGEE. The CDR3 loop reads CASSVSGRRADTQYF. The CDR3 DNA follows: TGTGCCAGCAGCGTATCCGGGAGGCGCGCAGATACGCAGTATTTT.

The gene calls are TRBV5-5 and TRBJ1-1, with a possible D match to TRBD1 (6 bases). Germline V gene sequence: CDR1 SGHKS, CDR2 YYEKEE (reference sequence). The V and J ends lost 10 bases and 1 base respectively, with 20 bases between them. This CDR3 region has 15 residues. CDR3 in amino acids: CACKRGTPGNTEAFF. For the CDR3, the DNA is TGTGCCTGTAAAAGGGGGACCCCTGGGAACACTGAAGCTTTCTTT.

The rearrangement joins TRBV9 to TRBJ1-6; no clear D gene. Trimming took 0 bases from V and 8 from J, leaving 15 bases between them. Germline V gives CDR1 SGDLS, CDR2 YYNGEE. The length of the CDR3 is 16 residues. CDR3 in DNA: TGTGCCAGCAGCGTAGGTCCGGGGTCGTTTGATTCACCCCTCCACTTT. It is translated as CASSVGPGSFDSPLHF.

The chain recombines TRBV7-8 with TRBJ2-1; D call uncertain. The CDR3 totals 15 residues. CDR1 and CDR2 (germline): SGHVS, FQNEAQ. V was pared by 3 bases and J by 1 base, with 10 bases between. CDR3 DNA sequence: TGTGCCAGCAGCTTTTTAGACAAATCCTACAATGAGCAGTTCTTC. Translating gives CASSFLDKSYNEQFF.

CDR3 region: CASSAPGGYSYNEQFF. The CDR3 nucleotides read TGTGCCAGCAGCGCCCCAGGGGGTTACTCCTACAATGAGCAGTTCTTC. The chain uses TRBV9 and TRBJ2-1; 7 bases are shared with TRBD1. The length of the CDR3 is 16 residues. The trim removed 3 bases at V and 0 bases at J, leaving 6 bases unmatched. Germline assignment: CDR1 SGDLS and CDR2 YYNGEE.